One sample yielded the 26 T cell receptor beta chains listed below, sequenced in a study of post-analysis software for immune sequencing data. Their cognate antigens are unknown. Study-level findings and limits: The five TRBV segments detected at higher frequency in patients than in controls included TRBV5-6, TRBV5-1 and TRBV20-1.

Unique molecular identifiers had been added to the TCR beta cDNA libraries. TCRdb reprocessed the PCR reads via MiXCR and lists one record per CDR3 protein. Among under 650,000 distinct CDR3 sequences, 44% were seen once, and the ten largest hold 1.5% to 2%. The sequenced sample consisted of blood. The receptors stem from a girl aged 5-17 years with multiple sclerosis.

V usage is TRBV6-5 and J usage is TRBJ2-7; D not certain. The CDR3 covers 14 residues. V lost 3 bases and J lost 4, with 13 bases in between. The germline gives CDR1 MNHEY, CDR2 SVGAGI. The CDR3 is CASSYRHPRYEQYF. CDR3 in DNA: TGTGCCAGCAGTTATAGACACCCCCGGTACGAGCAGTACTTC.

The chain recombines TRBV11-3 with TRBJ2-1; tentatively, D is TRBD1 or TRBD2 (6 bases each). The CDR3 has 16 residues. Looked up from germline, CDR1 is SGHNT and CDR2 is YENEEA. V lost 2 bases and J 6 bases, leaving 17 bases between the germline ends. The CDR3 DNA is TGTGCCAGCAGCTTAATCTCTGCTGGGGGGCGCAATGAGCAGTTCTTC. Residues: CASSLISAGGRNEQFF.

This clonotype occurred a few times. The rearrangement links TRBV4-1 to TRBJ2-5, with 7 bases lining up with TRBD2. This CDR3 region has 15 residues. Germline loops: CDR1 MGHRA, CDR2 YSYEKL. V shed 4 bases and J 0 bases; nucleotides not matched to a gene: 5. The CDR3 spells CASSRYLADQETQYF. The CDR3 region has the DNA TGCGCCAGCAGCCGCTACCTAGCGGACCAAGAGACCCAGTACTTC.

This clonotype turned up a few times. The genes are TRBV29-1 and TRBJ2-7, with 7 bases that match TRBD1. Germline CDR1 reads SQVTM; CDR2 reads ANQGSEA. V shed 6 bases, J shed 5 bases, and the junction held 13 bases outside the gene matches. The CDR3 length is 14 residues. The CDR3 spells CSVGLTGKFHEQYF. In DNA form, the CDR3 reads TGCAGCGTCGGTTTGACAGGGAAATTCCACGAGCAGTACTTC.

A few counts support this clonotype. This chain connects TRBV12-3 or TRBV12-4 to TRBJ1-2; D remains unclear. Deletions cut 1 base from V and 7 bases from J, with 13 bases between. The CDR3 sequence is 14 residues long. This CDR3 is CASSLVSDSGGYTF. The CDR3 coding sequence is TGTGCCAGCAGTTTAGTATCGGATTCGGGTGGCTACACCTTC.

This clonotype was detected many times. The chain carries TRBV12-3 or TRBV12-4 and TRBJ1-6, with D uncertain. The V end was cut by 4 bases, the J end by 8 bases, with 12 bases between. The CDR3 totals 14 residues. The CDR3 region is CASSSWGQDSPLHF. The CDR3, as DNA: TGTGCCAGCAGTTCATGGGGTCAAGATTCACCCCTCCACTTT.

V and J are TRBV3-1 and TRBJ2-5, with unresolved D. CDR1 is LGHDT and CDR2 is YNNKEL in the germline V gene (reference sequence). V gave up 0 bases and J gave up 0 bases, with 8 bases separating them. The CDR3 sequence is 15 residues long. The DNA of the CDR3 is TGTGCCAGCAGCCAAGATCCCCAGTACCAAGAGACCCAGTACTTC. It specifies CASSQDPQYQETQYF.

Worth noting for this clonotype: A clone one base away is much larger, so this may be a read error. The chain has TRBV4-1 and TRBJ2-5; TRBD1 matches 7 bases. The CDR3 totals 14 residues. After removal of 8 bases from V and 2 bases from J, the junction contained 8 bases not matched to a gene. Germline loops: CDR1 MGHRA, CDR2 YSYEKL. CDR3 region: CASGQTGKQETQYF. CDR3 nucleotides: TGCGCCAGCGGTCAGACAGGGAAGCAAGAGACCCAGTACTTC.

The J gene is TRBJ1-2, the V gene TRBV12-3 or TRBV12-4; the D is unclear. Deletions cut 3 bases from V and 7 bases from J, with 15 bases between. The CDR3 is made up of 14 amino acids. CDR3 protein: CASSLERVRSGYTF. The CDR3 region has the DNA TGTGCCAGCAGTTTGGAAAGGGTTCGTTCTGGCTACACCTTC.

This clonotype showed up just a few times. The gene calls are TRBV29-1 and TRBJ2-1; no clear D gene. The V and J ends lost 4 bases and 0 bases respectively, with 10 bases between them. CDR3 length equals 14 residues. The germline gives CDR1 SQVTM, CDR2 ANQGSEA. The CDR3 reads CSVGDPSSYNEQFF. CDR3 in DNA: TGCAGCGTTGGAGACCCGAGCTCCTACAATGAGCAGTTCTTC.

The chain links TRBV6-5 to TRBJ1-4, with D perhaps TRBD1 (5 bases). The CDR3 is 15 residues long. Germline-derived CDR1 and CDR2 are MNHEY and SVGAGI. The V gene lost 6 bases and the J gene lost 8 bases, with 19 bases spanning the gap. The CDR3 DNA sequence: TGTGCCAGCAGGCCCGGGGGGGAGAGGGGAGAAAAACTGTTTTTT. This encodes CASRPGGERGEKLFF.

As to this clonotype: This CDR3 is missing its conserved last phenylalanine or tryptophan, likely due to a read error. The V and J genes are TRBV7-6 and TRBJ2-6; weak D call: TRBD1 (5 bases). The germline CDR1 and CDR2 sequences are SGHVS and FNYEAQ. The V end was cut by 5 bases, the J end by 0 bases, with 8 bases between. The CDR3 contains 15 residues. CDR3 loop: CASSQTGSGANVLTC. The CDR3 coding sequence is TGTGCCAGCAGCCAAACAGGCTCTGGGGCCAACGTCCTGACTTGC.

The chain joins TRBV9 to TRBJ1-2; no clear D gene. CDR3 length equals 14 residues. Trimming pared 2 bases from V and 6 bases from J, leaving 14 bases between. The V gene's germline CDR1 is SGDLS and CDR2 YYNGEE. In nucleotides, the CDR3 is TGTGCCAGCAGCGTCGCGAACTGGAGGGATGGCTACACCTTC. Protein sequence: CASSVANWRDGYTF.

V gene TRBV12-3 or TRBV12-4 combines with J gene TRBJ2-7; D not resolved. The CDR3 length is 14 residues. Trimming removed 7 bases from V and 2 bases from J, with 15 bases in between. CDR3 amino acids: CASTTDWMTYEQYF. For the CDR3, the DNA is TGTGCCAGCACCACTGACTGGATGACCTACGAGCAGTACTTC.

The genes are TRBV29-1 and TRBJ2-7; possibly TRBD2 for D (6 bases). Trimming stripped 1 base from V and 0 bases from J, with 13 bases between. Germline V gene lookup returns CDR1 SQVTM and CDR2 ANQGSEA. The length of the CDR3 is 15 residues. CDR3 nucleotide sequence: TGCAGCGTTGAAGCGGGCGGGACGGCCTCCTACGAGCAGTACTTC. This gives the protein CSVEAGGTASYEQYF.

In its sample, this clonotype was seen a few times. The CDR3 protein is CASSLKGDQPQHF. The CDR3 DNA reads TGTGCCAGCAGTTTAAAGGGTGATCAGCCCCAGCATTTT. The chain recombines TRBV12-3 or TRBV12-4 with TRBJ1-5; no clear D. The CDR3 consists of 13 residues. V was pared by 2 bases and J by 5 bases, with 7 bases between.

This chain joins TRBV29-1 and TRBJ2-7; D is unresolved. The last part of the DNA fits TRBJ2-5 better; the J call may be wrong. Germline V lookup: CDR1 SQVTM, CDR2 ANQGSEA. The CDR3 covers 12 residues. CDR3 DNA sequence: TGCAGCGTTGACTTAGACTCTGGGACCCAGTACTTC. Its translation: CSVDLDSGTQYF.

The CDR3 nucleotides read TGTGCCAGCAGTCCCGGGACAGGGGGCTTTGGCTACACCTTC. Protein sequence: CASSPGTGGFGYTF. V is TRBV6-6 and J is TRBJ1-2, with TRBD1 matching over 12 bases. J lost 7 bases, V lost 5 bases, and 5 bases had no gene match. The germline gives CDR1 MNHNY, CDR2 SVGAGI (reference sequence). The CDR3 loop spans 14 amino acids.

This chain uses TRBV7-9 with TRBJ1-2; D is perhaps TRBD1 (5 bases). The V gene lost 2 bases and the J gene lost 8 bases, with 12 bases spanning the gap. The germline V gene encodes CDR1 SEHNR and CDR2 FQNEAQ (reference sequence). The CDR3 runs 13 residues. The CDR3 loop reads CASSLRAGRGYTF. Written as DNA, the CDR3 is TGTGCCAGCAGCTTACGGGCAGGGCGCGGCTACACCTTC.

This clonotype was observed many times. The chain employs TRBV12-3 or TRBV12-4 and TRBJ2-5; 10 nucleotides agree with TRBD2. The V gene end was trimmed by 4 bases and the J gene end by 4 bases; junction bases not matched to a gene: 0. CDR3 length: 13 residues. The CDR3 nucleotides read TGTGCCAGCAGTTGGACTAGCGGAGAGACCCAGTACTTC. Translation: CASSWTSGETQYF.

The CDR3 nucleotides read TGCAGTGCTAGCGGGGGGATCTACGAGCAGTACTTC. This gives the protein CSASGGIYEQYF. V is TRBV20-1 and J is TRBJ2-7; 7 bases agree with TRBD2. The V segment lost 3 bases and the J segment 3 bases; nucleotides outside the gene matches: 2. This CDR3 has 12 amino acids. CDR1 is DFQATT and CDR2 is SNEGSKA in the germline V gene (reference sequence).

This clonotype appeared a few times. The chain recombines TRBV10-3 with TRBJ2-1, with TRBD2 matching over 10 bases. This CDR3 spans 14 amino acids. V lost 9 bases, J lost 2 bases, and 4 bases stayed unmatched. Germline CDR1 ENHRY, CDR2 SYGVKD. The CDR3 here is CAMKAGGAYNEQFF. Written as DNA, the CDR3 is TGTGCCATGAAAGCGGGAGGGGCCTACAATGAGCAGTTCTTC.

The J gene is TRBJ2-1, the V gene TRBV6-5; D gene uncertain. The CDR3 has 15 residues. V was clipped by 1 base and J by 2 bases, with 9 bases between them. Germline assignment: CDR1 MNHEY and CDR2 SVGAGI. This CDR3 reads CASSYWHQTYNEQFF. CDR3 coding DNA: TGTGCCAGCAGTTACTGGCATCAGACCTACAATGAGCAGTTCTTC.

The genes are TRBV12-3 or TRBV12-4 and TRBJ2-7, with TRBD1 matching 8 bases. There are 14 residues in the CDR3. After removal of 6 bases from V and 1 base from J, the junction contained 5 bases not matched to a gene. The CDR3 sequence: CASRTDRASYEQYF. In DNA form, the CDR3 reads TGTGCCAGCAGAACGGACAGGGCTTCCTACGAGCAGTACTTC.

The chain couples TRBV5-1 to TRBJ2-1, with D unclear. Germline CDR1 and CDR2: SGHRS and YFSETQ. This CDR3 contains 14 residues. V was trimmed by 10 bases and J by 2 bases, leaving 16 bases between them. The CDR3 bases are TGCGCCTCCGGAAGTCTATCCGCCTACAATGAGCAGTTCTTC. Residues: CASGSLSAYNEQFF.

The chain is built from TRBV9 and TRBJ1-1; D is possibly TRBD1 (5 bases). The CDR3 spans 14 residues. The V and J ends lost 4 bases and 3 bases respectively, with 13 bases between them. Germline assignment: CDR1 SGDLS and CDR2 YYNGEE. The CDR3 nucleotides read TGTGCCAGCAGCACCCTCACGGGGCACACTGAAGCTTTCTTT. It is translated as CASSTLTGHTEAFF.